Sequencing of this TCR beta chain was carried out in a study of neoadjuvant nivolumab and ipilimumab in lung cancer. Produced via immunoSEQ multiplex PCR; TCRdb's table is partial and in-frame only. Among about 20,000 clones listed, more than 75% were seen once. Overall study findings and caveats: Only two of four nivolumab-treated tumors gained richness and clonality by surgery. Resected tumors had greater TCR richness and clonality than uninvolved lung.

V was pared by 3 bases and J by 0 bases, with 11 bases between. Germline-derived CDR1 and CDR2 are ENHRY and SYGVKD. The CDR3 is 15 amino acids. In regard to this clone: Its antigen is unidentified.

This clonotype was obtained from an adult with non-small cell lung cancer. The J gene is TRBJ1-1, the V gene TRBV10-3, with D possibly being TRBD1 (5 bases). Sequenced material: tumor tissue, taken after neoadjuvant nivolumab, alone or with ipilimumab, at or shortly before surgery. CDR3 protein: CAISETGGMNTEAFF. CDR3 DNA sequence: TGTGCCATCAGTGAAACAGGAGGAATGAACACTGAAGCTTTCTTT.